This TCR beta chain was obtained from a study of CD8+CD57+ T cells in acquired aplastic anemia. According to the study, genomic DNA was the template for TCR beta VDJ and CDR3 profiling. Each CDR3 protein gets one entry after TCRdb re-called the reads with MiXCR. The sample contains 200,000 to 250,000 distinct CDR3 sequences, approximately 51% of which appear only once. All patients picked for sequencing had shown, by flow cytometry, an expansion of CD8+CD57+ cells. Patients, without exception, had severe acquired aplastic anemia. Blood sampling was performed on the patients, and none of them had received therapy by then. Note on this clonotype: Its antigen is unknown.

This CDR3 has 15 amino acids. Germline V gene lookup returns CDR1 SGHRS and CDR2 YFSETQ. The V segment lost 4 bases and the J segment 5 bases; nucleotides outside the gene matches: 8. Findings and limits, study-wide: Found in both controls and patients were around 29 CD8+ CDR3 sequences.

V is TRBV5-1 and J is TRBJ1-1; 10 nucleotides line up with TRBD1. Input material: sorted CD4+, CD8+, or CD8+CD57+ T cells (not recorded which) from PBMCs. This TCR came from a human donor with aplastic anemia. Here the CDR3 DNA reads TGCGCCAGCAGCATCTCCGGGACAGGGGTTACTGAAGCTTTCTTT. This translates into CASSISGTGVTEAFF.